This section outlines one T cell receptor beta chain sequence together with its context. J was trimmed by 1 base and V by 3 bases; bases with no gene match: 5. This CDR3 has 15 residues. The V gene's germline CDR1 is SGDLS and CDR2 YYNGEE. These data come from a study of blood T cell repertoires in COVID-19. Whole-study context: There were acute and convalescent COVID-19 samples, and they came from the United States, Italy and Spain. Sources were T cells, B-cell-depleted T cells, or PBMCs; the material itself was cDNA or gDNA.

Participants were aged about 18 to 90 years, lived in 20 to 25 US areas, and enrolled virtually. Within 2 weeks before study entry, exposed participants met a COVID-19 case. TCRdb's copy holds only in-frame clones and misses some; the assay was immunoSEQ multiplex PCR. This sample has a few hundred thousand clones, with roughly nine tenths found just once. This TCR was recovered from a woman in her forties who had been exposed to COVID-19. The specimen sequenced was PBMCs or T cells enriched from blood (not recorded which). The gene calls are TRBV9 and TRBJ2-3, with TRBD2 matching over 7 bases. CDR3 DNA sequence: TGTGCCAGCAGCGCAGCGGGGAGGGGCACAGATACGCAGTATTTT. Its protein is CASSAAGRGTDTQYF.